This T cell receptor (beta chain) was observed in a study of T cell repertoires in cytomegalovirus infection. Study-level information: Shared public TCR beta signatures pointed to both CMV infection and a matching HLA type.

The CDR3 runs 12 residues. V was trimmed by 7 bases and J by 4 bases, leaving 10 bases between them. Germline V lookup: CDR1 ENHRY, CDR2 SYGVKD. In TCRdb, the reads were re-called with MiXCR into one record per CDR3 protein. This sample has around 740,000 distinct CDR3 sequences, with approximately 40% found just once. Comment on this clonotype: The antigen remains unidentified.

General study points: Frequencies of public TCR beta families were cumulated, and this identified carriers of CMV plus the relevant HLA.

The source of this sequence is a human donor in good health (CMV status not recorded). Some clones in this sample may be carry-over from other donors' samples. The gene calls are TRBV10-3 and TRBJ1-1, with D perhaps matching TRBD1 (5 bases). Sequenced input: PBMCs. The CDR3 loop is CAIKVGGTEAFF. The CDR3 DNA sequence: TGTGCCATCAAAGTGGGGGGCACTGAAGCTTTCTTT.